This paragraph covers one T cell receptor beta chain sequence. This sample is part of a study of blood T cell repertoires in COVID-19. Study context: Some COVID-19 samples were acute and others convalescent; all came from the United States, Italy and Spain. T cells, B-cell-depleted T cells, or PBMCs supplied cDNA or gDNA.

Germline V gene lookup returns CDR1 SGDLS and CDR2 YYNGEE. V gave up 2 bases and J gave up 8 bases; unmatched junction bases: 7. This CDR3 comprises 15 residues. As originally analysed: Amplified reference gene primers provided the basis for estimating nucleated cell counts. Profiled with immunoSEQ multiplex PCR; TCRdb holds only in-frame clones, not every one. That table supplies the V and J calls and clone size; D and trimming were determined from the DNA. The profile shows around 150,000 clones, approximately 78% of them singletons. This sequence joins TRBV9 and TRBJ1-6, with 7 nucleotides matching TRBD1. The sample consisted of peripheral blood. The sequence was collected from a man aged 55 to 69 who had recovered from COVID-19. CDR3 loop: CASSVRDRGDSPLHF. DNA of the CDR3: TGTGCCAGCAGCGTCCGGGACAGAGGGGATTCACCCCTCCACTTT.